This T cell receptor (beta chain) was profiled in a study of T cells of healthy individuals. This CDR3 region has 16 residues. V lost 7 bases, J lost 0 bases, and 16 bases lay in between. Germline V gene lookup returns CDR1 MNHNY and CDR2 SVGAGI (reference sequence). TCRdb itself ran the 5' RACE reads through MiXCR, one entry per CDR3 protein. The table includes about 96,000 distinct CDR3 sequences, approximately 15% detected once. This clonotype was seen at least ten times. The chain employs TRBV6-6 and TRBJ1-3; D might be TRBD1 (5 bases). This TCR was sampled from a human donor in good health. CDR3 region: CASTKRGDRSGNTIYF. In DNA, the CDR3 is TGTGCCAGCACTAAAAGGGGAGACCGCTCTGGAAACACCATATATTTT.